Listed below are T cell receptor beta chains from one sample, sequenced in a study of blood T cell repertoires in COVID-19. The assay was immunoSEQ multiplex PCR, and TCRdb's table has in-frame clones only and misses some. The sample records some 300,000 clones, more than 70% being singletons. Sequencing input: PBMCs or T cells enriched from blood (not recorded which). The receptors here all came from a woman aged 55-70 years in a cohort exposed to, infected with or recovered from COVID-19 (not recorded which). Both conserved end residues are part of each CDR3. A D gene is named only where the DNA matches it firmly. Some rows have no size entry. The others give once, few or many, or a class for an expanded clone.

. TRBJ2-7 TRBV28 TRBD2 CATLGRTSGILEQYF TGTGCCACCCTGGGACGGACTAGCGGGATCTTGGAGCAGTACTTC
. TRBJ2-4 TRBV4-2 . CASSQDRGAKNIQYF TGTGCCAGCAGCCAAGACAGGGGAGCCAAAAACATTCAGTACTTC
. TRBJ2-1 TRBV7-2 TRBD2 CASSLTGTSGNNEQFF TGTGCCAGCAGCTTAACCGGGACTAGCGGGAACAATGAGCAGTTCTTC
. TRBJ2-1 TRBV19 . CASSIPSGPYNEQFF TGTGCCAGTAGTATACCGTCTGGCCCCTACAATGAGCAGTTCTTC
. TRBJ1-5 TRBV7-9 . CASSLESGVGQPQHF TGTGCCAGCAGCTTAGAGTCAGGGGTTGGTCAGCCCCAGCATTTT
. TRBJ1-3 TRBV19 TRBD1 CASTPTGNYVRNTIYF TGTGCCAGTACCCCGACAGGGAACTATGTAAGAAACACCATATATTTT
. TRBJ1-2 TRBV2 TRBD1 CASSERPTPTGGPGYTF TGTGCCAGCAGTGAAAGGCCCACCCCCACAGGGGGTCCGGGCTACACCTTC
. TRBJ1-2 TRBV6-5 . CASSPDRTYGYTF TGTGCCAGCAGCCCGGACAGAACCTATGGCTACACCTTC
. TRBJ1-1 TRBV10-3 . CATKRTTENTEAFF TGTGCCACAAAGAGGACGACAGAGAACACTGAAGCTTTCTTT
. TRBJ2-1 TRBV24-1 TRBD2 CATSDPPTSGKYNEQFF TGTGCCACCAGTGACCCCCCAACTAGCGGAAAGTACAATGAGCAGTTCTTC
. TRBJ1-2 TRBV2 . CASSEANRGYTF TGTGCCAGCAGTGAAGCAAACCGGGGCTACACCTTC
. TRBJ2-3 TRBV28 . CASISREVFYTDTQYF TGTGCCAGCATCTCCAGGGAGGTCTTCTACACAGATACGCAGTATTTT
. TRBJ2-1 TRBV11-2 TRBD2 CASSWEGLAAYNEQFF TGTGCCAGCAGCTGGGAGGGACTAGCAGCCTACAATGAGCAGTTCTTC
. TRBJ2-7 TRBV6-5 TRBD2 CASSYSMASGSYEQYF TGTGCCAGCAGTTACTCGATGGCTAGCGGGAGCTACGAGCAGTACTTC
. TRBJ2-3 TRBV15 . CATSRGFSEDTQYF TGTGCCACCAGCAGAGGTTTCAGCGAAGATACGCAGTATTTT
once TRBJ2-6 TRBV19 TRBD1 CASSIPGQVGSGANVLTF TGTGCCAGTAGTATCCCGGGACAGGTCGGCTCTGGGGCCAACGTCCTGACTTTC
. TRBJ2-5 TRBV7-2 . CASSPKLAGALETQYF TGTGCCAGCAGCCCCAAGCTGGCGGGCGCACTGGAGACCCAGTACTTC
. TRBJ2-5 TRBV24-1 TRBD2 CATIRLQRDSQETQYF TGTGCCACCATTCGTCTCCAGCGGGATAGCCAAGAGACCCAGTACTTC
many TRBJ2-7 TRBV9 TRBD2 CASSVGEAGGPGEQYF TGTGCCAGCAGCGTAGGCGAAGCGGGAGGGCCAGGGGAGCAGTACTTC
. TRBJ2-1 TRBV11-1 . CASSRRGSLADNEQFF TGTGCCAGCAGCCGACGAGGGAGCTTAGCAGACAATGAGCAGTTCTTC
. TRBJ1-1 TRBV19 TRBD1 CASSLTGGEGRTEAFF TGTGCCAGTAGTCTTACAGGGGGCGAGGGACGGACTGAAGCTTTCTTT
few TRBJ1-1 TRBV6-2/TRBV6-3 . CASSYHRGINTEAFF TGTGCCAGCAGTTACCACCGGGGGATTAACACTGAAGCTTTCTTT
. TRBJ1-6 TRBV9 . CASSVRGDNSPLHF TGTGCCAGCAGCGTTCGGGGGGACAATTCACCCCTCCACTTT
once TRBJ1-2 TRBV6-1 . CASSEGVGGADYGYTF TGTGCCAGCAGCGAAGGAGTTGGGGGGGCGGACTATGGCTACACCTTC
. TRBJ2-1 TRBV27 TRBD2 CASSLRIGTSGYNEQFF TGTGCCAGCAGTCTGCGGATAGGGACTAGCGGCTACAATGAGCAGTTCTTC
. TRBJ1-1 TRBV3-1/TRBV3-2 TRBD1 CASSLGTGRNTEAFF TGTGCCAGCAGCCTCGGGACAGGGAGGAACACTGAAGCTTTCTTT
. TRBJ2-7 TRBV10-3 . CAISGSEYEQYF TGTGCCATCAGTGGATCGGAGTACGAGCAGTACTTC
once TRBJ1-3 TRBV3-1/TRBV3-2 . CASSQEHTAIYF TGTGCCAGCAGCCAAGAACACACCGCAATATATTTT
. TRBJ2-5 TRBV18 . CASSLGNQETQYF TGTGCCAGCTCACTCGGGAACCAAGAGACCCAGTACTTC
. TRBJ2-7 TRBV6-5 TRBD1 CASSLNQGAEQYF TGTGCCAGCAGTTTAAATCAGGGGGCCGAGCAGTACTTC
. TRBJ2-7 TRBV28 TRBD2 CASSSLPGLGGYEQYF TGTGCCAGCAGTTCGCTTCCGGGACTAGGGGGCTACGAGCAGTACTTC
. TRBJ2-1 TRBV15 TRBD2 CATSRGEAGVNEQFF TGTGCCACCAGCAGAGGGGAGGCGGGAGTCAATGAGCAGTTCTTC
. TRBJ2-3 TRBV4-1 . CASSHDERADTQYF TGCGCCAGCAGCCACGACGAGCGGGCAGATACGCAGTATTTT
. TRBJ2-2 TRBV24-1 TRBD1 CATSDWAGGASGELFF TGTGCCACCAGTGATTGGGCAGGGGGCGCGTCCGGGGAGCTGTTTTTT
. TRBJ2-7 TRBV2 TRBD2 CASKMGLAGTSYEQYF TGTGCCAGTAAGATGGGACTAGCGGGGACCTCCTACGAGCAGTACTTC
. TRBJ2-1 TRBV10-2 TRBD2 CASMQESGRYHEQFF TGCGCCAGCATGCAGGAGAGCGGGAGGTACCATGAGCAGTTCTTC
. TRBJ1-6 TRBV28 . CASSEPDSTKPLHF TGTGCCAGCAGTGAACCTGACAGCACCAAACCCCTCCACTTT
. TRBJ2-1 TRBV28 TRBD2 CASSSWTSSGRVGNEQFF TGTGCCAGCAGTTCCTGGACCTCTAGCGGGAGGGTGGGGAATGAGCAGTTCTTC
. TRBJ1-2 TRBV28 TRBD1 CATQSGGKWDGYTF TGTGCCACCCAATCAGGGGGCAAATGGGATGGCTACACCTTC
. TRBJ2-5 TRBV5-1 TRBD2 CASSPGLAGGETQYF TGCGCCAGCAGCCCGGGACTAGCGGGAGGAGAGACCCAGTACTTC
few TRBJ1-1 TRBV11-2 TRBD1 CASSLGGGGRSGTEAFF TGTGCCAGCAGCTTAGGTGGAGGGGGCCGTTCTGGCACTGAAGCTTTCTTT
. TRBJ1-3 TRBV11-2 TRBD1 CASSLTGGNTIYF TGTGCCAGCAGCTTGACAGGGGGAAACACCATATATTTT
once TRBJ2-7 TRBV5-1 . CASSLGLFEQYF TGCGCCAGCAGCTTGGGACTTTTCGAGCAGTACTTC
. TRBJ2-3 TRBV2 . CASSEKSDRMWTQYF TGTGCCAGCAGTGAGAAAAGTGACAGAATGTGGACGCAGTATTTT
. TRBJ2-1 TRBV14 . CASSQEKLILNEQFF TGTGCCAGCAGCCAAGAGAAGCTAATTCTCAATGAGCAGTTCTTC
. TRBJ2-2 TRBV9 TRBD2 CASGPGLGRTGELFF TGTGCCAGCGGGCCGGGACTAGGGCGAACCGGGGAGCTGTTTTTT
. TRBJ2-7 TRBV7-9 TRBD1 CASSSRLRGPNEQYF TGTGCCAGCAGCTCCCGCCTCAGGGGGCCGAACGAGCAGTACTTC
. TRBJ2-7 TRBV9 TRBD1 CASSVGRTGLNEQYF TGTGCCAGCAGCGTAGGCAGGACAGGGCTAAACGAGCAGTACTTC
. TRBJ1-1 TRBV20-1 . CSAAREGAFF TGCAGTGCTGCTCGGGAGGGAGCTTTCTTT
. TRBJ2-7 TRBV5-5 TRBD2 CASSANPGTSGSYEQYF TGTGCCAGCAGCGCAAACCCCGGGACTAGCGGGAGCTACGAGCAGTACTTC
. TRBJ2-5 TRBV30 TRBD2 CAWRGLAGGQGETQYF TGTGCCTGGAGGGGACTAGCGGGAGGTCAGGGGGAGACCCAGTACTTC
. TRBJ1-6 TRBV12-2 . CASRVQGRNSPLHF TGTGCAAGTCGGGTACAGGGGCGCAATTCACCCCTCCACTTT
. TRBJ2-1 TRBV18 . CASKPGRETYNEQFF TGTGCCAGTAAGCCAGGGCGGGAAACCTACAATGAGCAGTTCTTC
. TRBJ2-1 TRBV7-8 TRBD1 CASSLALGQGYNEQFF TGTGCCAGCAGCTTAGCGCTGGGACAGGGGTACAATGAGCAGTTCTTC
. TRBJ2-4 TRBV5-1 TRBD1 CASSFQPDRGLAKNIQYF TGCGCCAGCAGCTTCCAGCCGGACAGGGGGCTAGCCAAAAACATTCAGTACTTC
once TRBJ1-5 TRBV4-3 TRBD1 CASSQDRANQPQHF TGCGCCAGCAGCCAGGACAGGGCGAATCAGCCCCAGCATTTT
few TRBJ2-7 TRBV10-2 . CASSPSGGGWEQYF TGCGCCAGCAGCCCTAGTGGAGGAGGTTGGGAGCAGTACTTC
. TRBJ2-5 TRBV9 . CASSPGRVQRETQYF TGTGCCAGCAGCCCCGGCCGGGTTCAAAGGGAGACCCAGTACTTC